This TCR beta chain was found in a study of response to subunit inactivated influenza vaccine. Notes on the study in general: The authors proposed limited new T cell recruitment per seasonal influenza vaccination.

As for this clonotype: The antigen remains unidentified.

Via MiXCR, TCRdb re-called the RT-PCR reads, giving one row per CDR3 protein. The sample yields more than 700,000 distinct CDR3 sequences, around 20% seen once. The CDR3 has 18 amino acids. V lost 2 bases and J lost 0; bases outside the gene matches: 6. CDR1 LGHDT and CDR2 YNNKEL come from the germline V gene (reference sequence). The rearrangement joins TRBV3-1 to TRBJ2-3; TRBD2 aligns across 12 bases. The sample here was PBMCs from blood, taken around 5 days after vaccination. The receptor comes from a man aged 45-60 years who received an inactivated influenza vaccine. The CDR3 loop is CASSQRLAGGPSTDTQYF. The DNA for the CDR3 is TGTGCCAGCAGCCAACGTCTAGCGGGAGGGCCTAGCACAGATACGCAGTATTTT.